This TCR beta chain was documented in a study of post-analysis software for immune sequencing data. General study results and limits: In patients, about five TRBV segments were more frequent than in controls, with TRBV5-6, TRBV5-1 and TRBV20-1 among them.

This clonotype was counted only a few times. As yet, its antigen is unknown. Germline CDR1 is DFQATT and CDR2 is SNEGSKA (reference sequence). CDR3 length equals 15 residues. V was trimmed by 7 bases and J by 5 bases, leaving 21 bases between them. The TCR beta cDNA libraries contained unique molecular identifiers. Each batch of 1 to 10 million T cells produced around 460,000 cDNA molecules. Each CDR3 protein is one row after TCRdb ran MiXCR on the PCR reads. The sample holds around 200,000 distinct CDR3 sequences, around 29% seen once. Specimen: blood. The V and J genes are TRBV20-1 and TRBJ2-1; D is possibly TRBD1 (7 bases). The sequence was obtained from a girl aged 2 to 17 with multiple sclerosis. CDR3 bases: TGCAGTGTCATAAAGGGGGCCCGCGGGAACAATGAGCAGTTCTTC. Protein: CSVIKGARGNNEQFF.